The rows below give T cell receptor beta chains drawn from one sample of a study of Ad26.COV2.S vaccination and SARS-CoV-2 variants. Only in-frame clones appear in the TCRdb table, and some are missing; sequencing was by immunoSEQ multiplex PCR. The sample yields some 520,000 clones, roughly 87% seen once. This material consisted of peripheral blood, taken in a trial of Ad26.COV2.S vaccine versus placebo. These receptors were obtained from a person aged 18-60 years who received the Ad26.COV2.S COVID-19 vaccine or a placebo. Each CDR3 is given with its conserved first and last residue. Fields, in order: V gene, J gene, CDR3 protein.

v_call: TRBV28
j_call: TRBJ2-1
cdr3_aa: CATEWGDNEQFF

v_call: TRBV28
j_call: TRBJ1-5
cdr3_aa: CASSYGSRNQPQHF

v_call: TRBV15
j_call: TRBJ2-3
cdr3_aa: CATSRAPGASTDTQYF

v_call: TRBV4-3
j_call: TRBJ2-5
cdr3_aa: CASSQELLAGVIQYF

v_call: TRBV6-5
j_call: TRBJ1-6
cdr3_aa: CASGFRASPLHF

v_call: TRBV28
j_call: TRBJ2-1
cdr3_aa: CASSRPGANEQFF

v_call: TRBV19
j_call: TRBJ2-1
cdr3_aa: CASSTTSGSFNEQFF

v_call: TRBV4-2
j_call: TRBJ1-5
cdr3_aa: CASSQGRGNQPQHF

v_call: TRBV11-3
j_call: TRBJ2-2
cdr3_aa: CASSLWENPNTGELFF

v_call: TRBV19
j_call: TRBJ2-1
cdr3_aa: CASSIYGRAGNEQFF

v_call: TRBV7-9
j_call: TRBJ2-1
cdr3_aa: CASSLATRRFADNEQFF

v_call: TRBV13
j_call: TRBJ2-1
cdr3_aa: CASLRQGGFNEQFF

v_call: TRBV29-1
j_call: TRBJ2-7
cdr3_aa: CSVEDVAGPTYEQYF

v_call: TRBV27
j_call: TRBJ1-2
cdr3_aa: CASSWGQGSSNYGYTF

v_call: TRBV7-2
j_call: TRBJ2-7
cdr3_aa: CASSLDPRSDEQYF

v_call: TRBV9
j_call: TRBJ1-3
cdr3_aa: CASSEGTGSAGNTIYF

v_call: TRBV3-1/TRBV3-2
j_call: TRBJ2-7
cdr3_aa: CASSQGASSQLYF

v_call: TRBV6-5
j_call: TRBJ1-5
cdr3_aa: CASRTGGTGNQPQHF

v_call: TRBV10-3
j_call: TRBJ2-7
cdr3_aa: CAIRGTSVYEQYF

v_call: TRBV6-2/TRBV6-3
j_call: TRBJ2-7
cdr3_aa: CASSYPTGSDEQYF

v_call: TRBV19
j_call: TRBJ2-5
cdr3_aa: CASSTRGPGETQYF

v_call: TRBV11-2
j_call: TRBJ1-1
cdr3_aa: CASSLASLDTAPRAFF

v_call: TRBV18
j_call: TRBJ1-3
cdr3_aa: CASSSGGGNTIYF

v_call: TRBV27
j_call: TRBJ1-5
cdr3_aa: CASSPRRDRPHQPQHF

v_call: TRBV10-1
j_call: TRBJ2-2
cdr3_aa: CASSVAGGPFARYYPGELFF

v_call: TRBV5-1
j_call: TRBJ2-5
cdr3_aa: CASSSPTGRETQYF

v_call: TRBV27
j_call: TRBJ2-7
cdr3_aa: CASSSGQGRSNEQYF

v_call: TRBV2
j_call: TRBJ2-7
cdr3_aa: CASRADQYEQYF

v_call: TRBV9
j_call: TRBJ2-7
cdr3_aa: CASSVGSRSYEQYF

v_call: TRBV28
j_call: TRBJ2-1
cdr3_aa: CASSEAGARNEQFF

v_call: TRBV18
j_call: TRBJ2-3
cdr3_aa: CASSLLVASDTQYF

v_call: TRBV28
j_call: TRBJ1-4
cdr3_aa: CASSEGGANEKLFF

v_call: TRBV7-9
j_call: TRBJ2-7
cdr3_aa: CASSSPPTGDYYEQYF

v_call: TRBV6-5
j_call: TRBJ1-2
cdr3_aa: CASSPDGLYGYTF

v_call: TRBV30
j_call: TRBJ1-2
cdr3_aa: CAWSTQGFGDYGYTF

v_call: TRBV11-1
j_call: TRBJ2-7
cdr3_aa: CASSFRDRIYEQYF

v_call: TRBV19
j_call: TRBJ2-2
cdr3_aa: CASSWRGLRWLFF

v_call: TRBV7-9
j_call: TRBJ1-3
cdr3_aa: CASSLLGSGTDDF

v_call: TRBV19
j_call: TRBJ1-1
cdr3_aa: CASTLPGRPNTEAFF

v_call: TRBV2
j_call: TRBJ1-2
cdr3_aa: CASRPGTGGTYGYTF

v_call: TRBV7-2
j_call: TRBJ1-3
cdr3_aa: CASSLVESSGNTIYF

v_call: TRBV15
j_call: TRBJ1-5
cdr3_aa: CATSRGPGDIRYSNQPQHF

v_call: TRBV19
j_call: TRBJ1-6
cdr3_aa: CASSPVAADNSPLHF

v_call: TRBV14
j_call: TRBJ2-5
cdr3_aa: CASSQGALAETQYF

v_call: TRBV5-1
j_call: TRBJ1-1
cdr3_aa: CASSLSGQTTEAFF

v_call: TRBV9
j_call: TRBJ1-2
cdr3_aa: CASSASMPASYGYTF

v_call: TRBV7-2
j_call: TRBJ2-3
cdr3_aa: CASSLRRSWATDTQYF

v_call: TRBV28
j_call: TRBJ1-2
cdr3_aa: CASSRPGGRYGYTF

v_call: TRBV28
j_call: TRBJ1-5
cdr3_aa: CASRSFRGESNQPQHF

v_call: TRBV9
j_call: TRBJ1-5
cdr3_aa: CASGGDRNQPQHF